The clone carrying this T cell receptor (beta chain) has a single count. TCRdb's copy holds only in-frame clones and misses some; the assay was immunoSEQ multiplex PCR. The sample has 2 million to 3 million clones, 93% seen once. This sample stems from a study of shared clonotypes between healthy human individuals. Study overall: Aged 18 to 49, the donors were a couple of women and a few men. Used for every donor were three CD4 naive, three CD4 memory, two CD8 naive and one CD8 memory plate.

With 5 bases removed from V and 5 bases from J, the gap between germline ends came to 10 bases. The CDR3 has 13 residues. Germline V CDR1 and CDR2: MGHRA, YSYEKL. The rearrangement uses TRBV4-1 and TRBJ1-5; a weak D match, TRBD1 (5 bases). The receptor was isolated from a man aged 18 to 30 in good health. Some clones in this sample may be carry-over from other donors' samples. The source material was naive CD4+ T cells from PBMCs. The subset is: CD45RA+ positively selected. The CDR3 spells CASSRQPDQPQHF. In DNA form, the CDR3 reads TGCGCCAGCAGCAGACAGCCCGATCAGCCCCAGCATTTT.